What follows describes a single T cell receptor beta chain. Antigen unknown. These data originate in a study of Graves' ophthalmopathy and Graves' hyperthyroidism. Per germline, CDR1 LGHNT and CDR2 FRNRAP. V dropped 4 bases and J dropped 10; count of bases not matched to a gene: 7. This CDR3 region has 14 residues. Regarding the study as a whole: In blood, most expanded thyroid clonotypes above 0.001 frequency were also detected. Sensitivity reached 60% to 71% and specificity approximately 72% when the model predicted ophthalmopathy progression.

The study amplified TCR beta CDR3 regions using RNA transcripts. HTBI-primed RT-PCR formed the first round, and a multiplex PCR formed the second. MiXCR, applied by TCRdb to the multiplex PCR reads, yields one record per CDR3 protein. In the table there are some 160,000 distinct CDR3 sequences, just under 40% of which are singletons. Orbital computed tomography, thyroid ultrasound, TRAb, serum thyroxine and clinical symptoms formed the basis of diagnosis. The TCR was taken from a man between 25 and 39 years old with Graves' ophthalmopathy. Sequencing was performed on peripheral blood. The V gene is TRBV12-5, the J gene TRBJ1-6; TRBD1 matches 7 bases. CDR3 amino acids: CASGSTGDLSPLHF. In DNA, the CDR3 is TGTGCTAGTGGTTCCACAGGGGACTTATCACCCCTCCACTTT.